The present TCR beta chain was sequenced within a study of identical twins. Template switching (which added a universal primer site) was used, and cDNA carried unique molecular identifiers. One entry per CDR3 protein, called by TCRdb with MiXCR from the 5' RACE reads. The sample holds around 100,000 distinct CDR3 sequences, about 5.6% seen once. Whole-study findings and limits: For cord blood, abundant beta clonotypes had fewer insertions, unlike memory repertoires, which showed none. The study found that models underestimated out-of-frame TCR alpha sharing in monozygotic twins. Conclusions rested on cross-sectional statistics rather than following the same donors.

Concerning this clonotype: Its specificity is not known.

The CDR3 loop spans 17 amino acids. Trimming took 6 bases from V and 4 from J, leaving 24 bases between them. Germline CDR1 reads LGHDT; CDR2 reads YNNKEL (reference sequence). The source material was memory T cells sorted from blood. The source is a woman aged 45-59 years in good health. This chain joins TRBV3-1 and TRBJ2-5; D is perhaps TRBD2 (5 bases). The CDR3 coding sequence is TGTGCCAGCAGGTACCTAGGGAGCGGTCTTACGCTAGAGACCCAGTACTTC. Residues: CASRYLGSGLTLETQYF.